A selection of T cell receptor beta chains follows, all from one sample in a study of spatial heterogeneity in lung cancer. In TCRdb, the 5' RACE reads were re-called with MiXCR into one record per CDR3 protein. The sample shows under 20,000 distinct CDR3 sequences, approximately 11% of them seen only once. Sequenced material: PBMCs, taken at follow-up. These receptor sequences come from a female donor with early-stage non-small cell lung cancer. Both conserved end residues are part of each CDR3. D genes are given only for firm matches. Rows may omit the clone size; those that give it use once, few, many or a size class.

d_call j_call v_call clone_size cdr3_aa cdr3_nt
. TRBJ2-7 TRBV12-3/TRBV12-4 many CASSLRQGYEQYF TGCGCCAGCAGCTTGCGGCAGGGCTACGAGCAGTACTTC
. TRBJ1-5 TRBV30 . CAWSVRGSQPQHF TGTGCCTGGAGTGTACGGGGATCTCAGCCCCAGCATTTT
. TRBJ1-1 TRBV7-6 . CVSSLGQNTEAFF TGTGTCAGCAGCTTAGGGCAGAACACTGAAGCTTTCTTT
. TRBJ1-1 TRBV6-5 many CASSYSTNRAPEAFF TGTGCCAGCAGTTACTCGACGAACAGGGCCCCTGAAGCTTTCTTT
. TRBJ1-4 TRBV11-2 many CASSPGHNEKLFF TGTGCCAGCAGCCCAGGGCACAATGAAAAACTGTTTTTT
TRBD2 TRBJ2-3 TRBV30 many CAWSLAGYSTDTQYF TGTGCCTGGAGCCTAGCGGGGTATAGCACAGATACGCAGTATTTT
. TRBJ1-6 TRBV20-1 many CSARDGNQGYSPLHF TGCAGTGCTAGAGATGGTAACCAGGGCTACTCACCCCTCCACTTT
. TRBJ1-5 TRBV6-1 few CASLPRSNQPQHF TGTGCCAGCCTACCTCGGAGCAATCAGCCCCAGCATTTT
. TRBJ1-2 TRBV7-2 many CASSFTPRDGYTF TGTGCCAGCAGTTTTACCCCCCGCGATGGCTACACCTTC
TRBD2 TRBJ2-7 TRBV28 many CASMGGTPYEQYF TGTGCCAGCATGGGGGGGACCCCCTACGAGCAGTACTTC
. TRBJ1-2 TRBV28 . CASSPPDDLLYGYTF TGTGCCAGCAGTCCCCCGGACGATCTACTCTATGGCTACACCTTC
. TRBJ1-1 TRBV4-3 many CASSQDTGNTEAFF TGCGCCAGCAGCCAAGATACAGGGAACACTGAAGCTTTCTTT
TRBD1 TRBJ1-6 TRBV27 many CASSSGTGGLSGSPLHF TGTGCCAGCAGTTCCGGGACAGGGGGCTTATCGGGTTCACCCCTCCACTTT
. TRBJ2-7 TRBV5-1 . CASSDSSYEQYF TGCGCCAGCAGCGACAGTTCCTACGAGCAGTACTTC
. TRBJ2-3 TRBV3-1 many CASSQDRARQYF TGTGCCAGCAGCCAAGATAGAGCAAGGCAGTATTTT
TRBD2 TRBJ2-7 TRBV20-1 many CSARVAGGSYEQYF TGCAGTGCTAGAGTGGCGGGGGGATCCTACGAGCAGTACTTC
TRBD1 TRBJ2-4 TRBV20-1 many CSAREPEAGGAAKNIQYF TGCAGTGCTAGAGAGCCAGAAGCAGGGGGCGCGGCCAAAAACATTCAGTACTTC
TRBD2 TRBJ2-1 TRBV7-2 . CASSPDRAGDKVFF TGTGCCAGCAGCCCCGATAGAGCGGGGGACAAGGTGTTCTTC
. TRBJ2-2 TRBV12-3/TRBV12-4 many CASSPQGRGAGGELFF TGTGCCAGCAGTCCCCAAGGCAGGGGGGCCGGCGGGGAGCTGTTTTTT
. TRBJ2-7 TRBV6-2/TRBV6-3 many CASSYGGTSYEQYF TGTGCCAGCAGTTACGGCGGGACCTCCTACGAGCAGTACTTC
TRBD2 TRBJ2-1 TRBV7-3 many CASSLRGPSGGIYNEQFF TGTGCCAGCAGCTTAAGAGGGCCTAGCGGGGGGATTTACAATGAGCAGTTCTTC
TRBD2 TRBJ2-1 TRBV2 many CASSGPSGGYNEQFF TGTGCCAGCAGCGGTCCTAGCGGGGGATACAATGAGCAGTTCTTC
. TRBJ2-7 TRBV10-3 . CANAGTAYEQYF TGTGCCAACGCCGGGACTGCTTACGAGCAGTACTTC
. TRBJ2-3 TRBV15 many CAAQEGDTNTDTQYF TGTGCCGCACAGGAAGGAGACACCAACACAGATACGCAGTATTTT
. TRBJ1-4 TRBV28 many CASSASGRRGVFF TGTGCCAGCAGTGCCTCGGGACGGCGAGGGGTGTTTTTT
. TRBJ2-7 TRBV28 many CASSLSQGKYF TGTGCCAGCAGTTTATCGCAGGGGAAGTACTTC
. TRBJ2-6 TRBV7-2 many CASSSVALSGANVLTF TGTGCCAGCAGCTCGGTGGCTTTGTCTGGGGCCAACGTCCTGACTTTC
TRBD2 TRBJ2-3 TRBV7-3 medium-sized CASSSLERGDPDTQYF TGTGCCAGCAGCTCCCTCGAGCGGGGGGACCCAGATACGCAGTATTTT
. TRBJ2-3 TRBV7-9 many CASSLGFTDTQYF TGTGCCAGCAGCTTGGGCTTCACAGATACGCAGTATTTT
. TRBJ1-1 TRBV12-3/TRBV12-4 many CASSFRRRGTEAFF TGTGCCAGCAGTTTCCGGAGACGGGGCACTGAAGCTTTCTTT
TRBD2 TRBJ2-1 TRBV20-1 many CSAPGTSAYNEQFF TGCAGTGCCCCGGGGACTAGCGCCTACAATGAGCAGTTCTTC
. TRBJ2-7 TRBV11-2 many CASSLVFGGHSYEQYF TGTGCCAGCAGCTTAGTTTTCGGGGGGCACTCCTACGAGCAGTACTTC
. TRBJ2-1 TRBV14 . CASSLLIVANQFF TGTGCCAGCAGCCTCTTGATAGTAGCGAACCAGTTCTTC
TRBD1 TRBJ2-1 TRBV24-1 many CATSENGDRGRRNEQFF TGTGCCACCAGTGAGAATGGGGACAGGGGGCGCAGAAATGAGCAGTTCTTC
. TRBJ1-2 TRBV28 . CASSPGRDYTF TGTGCCAGCAGTCCTGGGCGGGACTACACCTTC
. TRBJ2-7 TRBV20-1 few CSAGQAYEQYF TGCAGTGCTGGTCAAGCCTACGAGCAGTACTTC
. TRBJ1-4 TRBV5-6 few CASSLGQVRNEKLFF TGTGCCAGCAGCTTGGGACAGGTGCGAAATGAAAAACTGTTTTTT
. TRBJ2-7 TRBV18 . CASSPPARTDYEQYF TGTGCCAGCTCACCACCGGCGCGGACAGACTACGAGCAGTACTTC
. TRBJ2-3 TRBV12-5 . CASGLVSDTDTQYF TGTGCTAGTGGTTTGGTATCAGACACAGATACGCAGTATTTT
. TRBJ2-3 TRBV5-1 many CASSPSNTDTQYF TGCGCCAGCAGCCCGTCCAACACAGATACGCAGTATTTT
TRBD1 TRBJ2-5 TRBV12-3/TRBV12-4 many CASSRDRETQYF TGTGCCAGCAGTAGGGACAGAGAGACCCAGTACTTC
. TRBJ2-3 TRBV12-3/TRBV12-4 many CASSPQERETDTQYF TGTGCCAGCAGTCCCCAAGAGCGAGAGACAGATACGCAGTATTTT
. TRBJ2-5 TRBV12-3/TRBV12-4 large CASSFMGAQETQYF TGTGCCAGCAGTTTTATGGGGGCCCAAGAGACCCAGTACTTC
TRBD1 TRBJ1-5 TRBV20-1 . CSASPGQKPQHF TGCAGTGCTTCTCCGGGACAGAAGCCCCAGCATTTT
TRBD2 TRBJ2-3 TRBV7-9 once CASSMGSSGSRTDTQYF TGTGCCAGCAGCATGGGGAGTAGCGGGAGTAGAACAGATACGCAGTATTTT
. TRBJ2-1 TRBV2 many CASSHKTSGTRSSYNEQFF TGTGCCAGCAGTCATAAAACGTCCGGGACTCGAAGCTCCTACAATGAGCAGTTCTTC
. TRBJ1-1 TRBV30 . CAWSAQGNTEAFF TGTGCCTGGAGTGCTCAGGGGAACACTGAAGCTTTCTTT
. TRBJ2-5 TRBV5-1 many CASSLLPGARQETQYF TGCGCCAGCAGCTTGTTACCTGGGGCCAGACAAGAGACCCAGTACTTC
TRBD1 TRBJ1-3 TRBV12-3/TRBV12-4 few CASRSWGQGYGNTIYF TGTGCCAGCAGGAGTTGGGGACAGGGGTATGGAAACACCATATATTTT
TRBD1 TRBJ1-5 TRBV28 many CASSSGGQPQHF TGTGCCAGCAGTTCAGGGGGACAGCCCCAGCATTTT
TRBD2 TRBJ2-6 TRBV7-3 many CASSLLLAGPRSGANVLTF TGTGCCAGCAGCTTATTACTAGCGGGTCCCCGATCTGGGGCCAACGTCCTGACTTTC
. TRBJ2-4 TRBV7-9 many CASSPDGGAKNIQYF TGTGCCAGCAGCCCAGATGGGGGAGCCAAAAACATTCAGTACTTC
. TRBJ2-7 TRBV7-6 many CASSLGVGVYYEQYF TGTGCCAGCAGCTTGGGTGTGGGGGTTTACTACGAGCAGTACTTC
TRBD1 TRBJ2-6 TRBV5-1 many CASVGQAGANVLTF TGCGCCAGCGTGGGACAGGCTGGGGCCAACGTCCTGACTTTC
TRBD1 TRBJ1-1 TRBV14 many CASSQEWDRAEAFF TGTGCCAGCAGCCAAGAATGGGACAGGGCTGAAGCTTTCTTT
. TRBJ2-1 TRBV6-2/TRBV6-3 many CASSYSPPDGIYNEQFF TGTGCCAGCAGTTACTCCCCCCCGGACGGGATTTACAATGAGCAGTTCTTC
. TRBJ2-7 TRBV12-3/TRBV12-4 many CASQVGGGSEQYF TGTGCCAGCCAGGTCGGAGGGGGGAGCGAGCAGTACTTC